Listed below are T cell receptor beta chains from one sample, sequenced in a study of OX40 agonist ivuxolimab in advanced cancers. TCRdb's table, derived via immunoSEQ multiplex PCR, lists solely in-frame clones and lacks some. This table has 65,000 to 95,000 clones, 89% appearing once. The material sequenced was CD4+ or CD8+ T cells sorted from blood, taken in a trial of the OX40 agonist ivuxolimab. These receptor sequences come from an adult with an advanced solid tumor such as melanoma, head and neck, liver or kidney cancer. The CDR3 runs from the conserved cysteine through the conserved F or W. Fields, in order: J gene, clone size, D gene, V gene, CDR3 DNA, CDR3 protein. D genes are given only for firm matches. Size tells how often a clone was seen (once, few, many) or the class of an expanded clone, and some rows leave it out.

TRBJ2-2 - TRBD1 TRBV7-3 TGTGCCAGCAGCTGGGGACAGGAGGCGAACACCGGGGAGCTGTTTTTT CASSWGQEANTGELFF
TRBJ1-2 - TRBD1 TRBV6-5 TGTGCCAGCAGTTGGACAGGGGGCGCAGGGGCCTATGGCTACACCTTC CASSWTGGAGAYGYTF
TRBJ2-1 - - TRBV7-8 TGTGCCAGCAGCCCCTGGACCCCCGGGTCCTACAATGAGCAGTTCTTC CASSPWTPGSYNEQFF
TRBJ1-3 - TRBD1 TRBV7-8 TGTGCCAGCAGCTTAGGACCCTCAACAGGGGGCTTAAACACCATATATTTT CASSLGPSTGGLNTIYF
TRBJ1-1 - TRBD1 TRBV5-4 TGTGCCAGCAGCTCACAGGGGAGGAAGACTGAAGCTTTCTTT CASSSQGRKTEAFF
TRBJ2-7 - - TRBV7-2 TGTGCCAGCAAAGGTGTCCGTGAGCAGTACTTC CASKGVREQYF
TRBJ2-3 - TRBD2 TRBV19 TGTGCCAGTACCAATCGGGGGGGCACAGATACGCAGTATTTT CASTNRGGTDTQYF
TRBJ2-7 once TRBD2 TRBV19 TGTGCCAGTAGCCGAATCGGGACTAGCGGGATGAACGAGCAGTACTTC CASSRIGTSGMNEQYF
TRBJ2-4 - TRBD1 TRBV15 TGTGCCACCAGCAGGGAATCCTCTGGGACAGGGGGCACCCCGGCCAAAAACATTCAGTACTTC CATSRESSGTGGTPAKNIQYF
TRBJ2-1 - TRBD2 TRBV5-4 TGTGCCAGCAGCAAATCTAGCGGGAGCTACAATGAGCAGTTCTTC CASSKSSGSYNEQFF
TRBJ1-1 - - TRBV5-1 TGCGCCAGCAGCCGGGGCATGAACACTGAAGCTTTCTTT CASSRGMNTEAFF
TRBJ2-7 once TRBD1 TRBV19 TGTGCCAGTAGTCCACGGACAGGGGTTGAAGTTGACGAGCAGTACTTC CASSPRTGVEVDEQYF
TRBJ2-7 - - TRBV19 TGTGCCAGTAGTTCTAACCCGGAGAACGAGCAGTACTTC CASSSNPENEQYF
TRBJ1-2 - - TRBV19 TGTGCCAGTAGTATCGCCCAAACCGGTTACACCTTC CASSIAQTGYTF
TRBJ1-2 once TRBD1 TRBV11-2 TGTGCCAGCAGCTTAGATCCGACAGGGAATGGCTACACCTTC CASSLDPTGNGYTF
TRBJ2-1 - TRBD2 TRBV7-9 TGTGCCAGCACCACTGGCGGGGCGGGAGCCCGATACAATGAGCAGTTCTTC CASTTGGAGARYNEQFF
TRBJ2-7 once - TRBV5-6 TGTGCCAGCAGCCGGGACATTGGCTACGAGCAGTACTTC CASSRDIGYEQYF
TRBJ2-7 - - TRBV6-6 TGTGCCAGCAAACTCGAAGCTCGCTCCTACGAGCAGTACTTC CASKLEARSYEQYF
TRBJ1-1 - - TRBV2 TGTGCCAGCAGTGAGGAGGGGAGCGGGAACACTGAAGCTTTCTTT CASSEEGSGNTEAFF
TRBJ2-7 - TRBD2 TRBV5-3 TGTGCTAGACTAGCGGGAGAGGTAGGGGAGCAGTACTTC CARLAGEVGEQYF
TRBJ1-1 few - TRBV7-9 TGTGCCAGCAGCTTATTCGGGGACACTGAAGCTTTCTTT CASSLFGDTEAFF
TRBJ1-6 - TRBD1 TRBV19 TGTGCCAGTAGTATACGGGGGACAGGGGCAAGGAGCTCCTATAATTCACCCCTCCACTTT CASSIRGTGARSSYNSPLHF
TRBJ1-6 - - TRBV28 TGTGCCAGCAGTTTATGGGGGCGCGAATCACCCCTCCACTTT CASSLWGRESPLHF
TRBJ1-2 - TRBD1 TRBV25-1 TGTGCCAGCAGTGGAGATACAGGGGCCTACTATGGCTACACCTTC CASSGDTGAYYGYTF
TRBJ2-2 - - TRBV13 TGTGCCAGCAACGCCGACCGATTTACGAACACCGGGGAGCTGTTTTTT CASNADRFTNTGELFF
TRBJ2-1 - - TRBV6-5 TGTGCCAGCAGTTACGGGTCGGGGGACGTGACTGAGCAGTTCTTC CASSYGSGDVTEQFF
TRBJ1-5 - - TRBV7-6 TGTGCCAGCAGCTTAGCAGACAGAGCTCAGCCCCAGCATTTT CASSLADRAQPQHF
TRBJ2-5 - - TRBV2 TGTGCCAGCAGTGATGTAGCGGCAGAGACCCAGTACTTC CASSDVAAETQYF
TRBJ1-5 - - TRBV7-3 TGTGCCAGCAGCTTAATACGGGGTAGCCAGCCCCAGCATTTT CASSLIRGSQPQHF
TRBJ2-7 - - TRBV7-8 TGTGCCAGCAGATTAGAGGTGGCGGGTTCGTACGAGCAGTACTTC CASRLEVAGSYEQYF
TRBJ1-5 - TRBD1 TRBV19 TGTGCCAGTAGATCCTGGGGGACAGAGAATCAGCCCCAGCATTTT CASRSWGTENQPQHF
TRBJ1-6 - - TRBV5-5 TGTGCCAGCAGCTTCATACGGTATACATCACCCCTCCACTTT CASSFIRYTSPLHF
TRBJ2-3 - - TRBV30 TGTGCCTGGAGTGTACGCGGTAGCGGAGTCCAAGATACGCAGTATTTT CAWSVRGSGVQDTQYF
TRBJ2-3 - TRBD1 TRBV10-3 TGTGCCATCTCGGACGGGCAGGGGGCCGGCACAGATACGCAGTATTTT CAISDGQGAGTDTQYF
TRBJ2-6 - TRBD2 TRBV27 TGTGCCAGCAGGCTTAGCTTAGCGGGAACTGGGGCCAACGTCCTGACTTTC CASRLSLAGTGANVLTF
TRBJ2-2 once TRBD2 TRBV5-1 TGCGCCAGCAGCTTGAGACTAGCGGTATACACCGGGGAGCTGTTTTTT CASSLRLAVYTGELFF
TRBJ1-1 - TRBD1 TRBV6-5 TGTGCCAGCAGTTCGACAGGGTCTGAAGCTTTCTTT CASSSTGSEAFF
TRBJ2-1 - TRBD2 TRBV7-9 TGTGCCAGCAGCTTACTAGCGGGAGGGCAGGGGAATGAGCAGTTCTTC CASSLLAGGQGNEQFF
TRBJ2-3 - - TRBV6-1 TGTGCCAGCAGTGCTCTCTCCGTTGCACCGGATACGCAGTATTTT CASSALSVAPDTQYF
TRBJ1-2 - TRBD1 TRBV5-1 TGCGCCAGCAGCTTCCGGGACAGCTATGGCTACACCTTC CASSFRDSYGYTF
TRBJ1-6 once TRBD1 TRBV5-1 TGCGCCAGCAGCTTGGTCAGCGGGACAGGAGGAAATAATTCACCCCTCCACTTT CASSLVSGTGGNNSPLHF
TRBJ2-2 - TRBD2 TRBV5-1 TGCGCCAGCAGCTTGGTGCCAGCGGGAGCCACCGGGGAGCTGTTTTTT CASSLVPAGATGELFF
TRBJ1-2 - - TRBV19 TGTGCCAGTAGTATCAACCAGGGGAAGTCAAGGTATGGCTACACCTTC CASSINQGKSRYGYTF
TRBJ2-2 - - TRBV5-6 TGTGCCAGCAGTCGACGGGGGTGGACGCGCGCGAACACCGGGGAGCTGTTTTTT CASSRRGWTRANTGELFF
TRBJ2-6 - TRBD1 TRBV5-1 TGCGCCAGCAGCCCCACGGGACAGGGGCGTGGGGCCAACGTCCTGACTTTC CASSPTGQGRGANVLTF
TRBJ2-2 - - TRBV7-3 TGTGCCAGCAGACCATCCGGTCGCGGAACCGGGGAGCTGTTTTTT CASRPSGRGTGELFF
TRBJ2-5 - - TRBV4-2 TGTGCCAGCAGCCCATCTCCTAGCGAAGAGACCCAGTACTTC CASSPSPSEETQYF
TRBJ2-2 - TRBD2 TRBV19 TGTGCCAGTACCCTAATAGCGGGGACCGGGGAGCTGTTTTTT CASTLIAGTGELFF
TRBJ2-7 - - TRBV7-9 TGTGCCAGCAGCCCCCCCCTGGGGATTTATCGCGAGCAGTACTTC CASSPPLGIYREQYF
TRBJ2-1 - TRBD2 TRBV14 TGTGCCAGCAGCCCATTCGCGGGAGGTTTCAAGGATGAGCAGTTCTTC CASSPFAGGFKDEQFF